A single sample gave rise to the 12 T cell receptor beta chains below, sequenced in a study of cytomegalovirus exposure and HLA in healthy donors. PCR employed 60 Vbeta and 13 Jbeta primers. The repertoire was sequenced with immunoSEQ multiplex PCR; TCRdb's copy has only in-frame clones and lacks some. The profile covers 95,000 to 100,000 clones, with approximately 76% appearing a single time and 19% taken by the ten largest. The sample was PBMCs. The receptors shown here come from a woman aged 60 to 75 in good health and CMV-seropositive.

Only a few counts were recorded for this clone. The rearrangement joins TRBV2 to TRBJ2-1; D uncertain. The germline V gene encodes CDR1 SNHLY and CDR2 FYNNEI. This CDR3 spans 12 amino acids. Deletions cut 6 bases from V and 3 bases from J, with 6 bases between. This CDR3 reads CASRTGYNEQFF. CDR3 coding DNA: TGTGCCAGCAGGACGGGCTACAATGAGCAGTTCTTC.

This clone occurred a few times. The chain links TRBV19 to TRBJ2-5; 15 bases map to TRBD2. CDR3 size: 15 residues. Germline values: CDR1 LNHDA, CDR2 SQIVND (reference sequence). J gave up 5 bases and V 5 bases, and 3 bases lay outside the gene matches. In DNA form, the CDR3 reads TGTGCCAGTAGTGGACTAGCGGGAGGGTCGGAGACCCAGTACTTC. Translating gives CASSGLAGGSETQYF.

The chain joins TRBV27 to TRBJ1-6; unclear D gene. Germline V gene lookup returns CDR1 MNHEY and CDR2 SMNVEV (reference sequence). Trimming stripped 1 base from V and 9 bases from J, with 19 bases between. CDR3 length: 17 amino acids. DNA of the CDR3: TGTGCCAGCAGTTTATTTAGCAAGGCCATTCTTGGTTCACCCCTCCACTTT. Translated, it gives CASSLFSKAILGSPLHF.

The rearrangement joins TRBV10-3 to TRBJ2-5, with 8 bases lining up with TRBD2. The J call may be in error: the DNA end matches TRBJ2-7 better. This CDR3 has 12 amino acids. CDR1 is ENHRY and CDR2 is SYGVKD in the germline V gene. The CDR3 sequence: CATGTRDYEQYF. Here the CDR3 DNA reads TGTGCCACGGGGACTAGAGACTACGAGCAGTACTTC.

This chain uses TRBV4-2 with TRBJ2-7; 7 positions match TRBD1. Germline V CDR1 and CDR2: LGHNA, YNFKEQ. The CDR3 sequence is 13 residues long. The V gene end was trimmed by 3 bases and the J gene end by 6 bases; junction bases not matched to a gene: 5. The CDR3 here is CASSQTGLGEQYF. The CDR3, as DNA: TGTGCCAGCAGCCAGACAGGGTTGGGCGAGCAGTACTTC.

As regards this clone: One end of the junction fails to match germline, which may point to a read error. This rearrangement joins TRBV11-2 to TRBJ1-1, with 11 bases matching TRBD1. The germline gives CDR1 SGHAT, CDR2 FQNNGV. CDR3 length equals 16 residues. The CDR3 DNA sequence: TGTGCCAGCAGCTTAACGGACAGGGGGCTGAATACTGAAGCTTTCTTT. Encoded protein: CASSLTDRGLNTEAFF.

The chain couples TRBV4-1 to TRBJ2-1; TRBD2 agrees at 12 bases. The CDR3 sequence is 17 residues long. The V gene end was trimmed by 1 base and the J gene end by 8 bases; junction bases not matched to a gene: 9. Germline V gene sequence: CDR1 MGHRA, CDR2 YSYEKL. The CDR3 DNA reads as TGCGCCAGCAGCCAAGGTCGCCTAGCGGGGGGGGGACATGAGCAGTTCTTC. It is translated as CASSQGRLAGGGHEQFF.

This clone was observed a handful of times. This rearrangement joins TRBV7-3 to TRBJ1-1; D gene uncertain. V lost 5 bases, J lost 1 base, and 11 bases lay in between. Germline values: CDR1 SGHTA, CDR2 FQGTGA. The CDR3 covers 14 residues. CDR3 sequence: CASSAGGRNTEAFF. DNA for the CDR3: TGTGCCAGCAGCGCCGGTGGGAGGAACACTGAAGCTTTCTTT.

This chain uses TRBV6-6 with TRBJ1-4, with TRBD1 matching 9 bases. Germline V CDR1 and CDR2: MNHNY, SVGAGI (reference sequence). J lost 4 bases, V lost 5 bases, and 5 bases had no gene match. This CDR3 is built from 15 residues. CDR3 loop: CASSGGQGINEKLFF. For the CDR3, the DNA is TGTGCCAGCAGTGGTGGACAGGGGATTAATGAAAAACTGTTTTTT.

The chain has TRBV9 and TRBJ1-6; tentative D call: TRBD1 (6 bases). V gave up 0 bases and J gave up 10 bases, with 14 bases separating them. The CDR3 consists of 15 residues. Per the germline V gene, CDR1 is SGDLS and CDR2 is YYNGEE. The CDR3, as DNA: TGTGCCAGCAGCGTAGCTAGCGGGGGCCGATCACCCCTCCACTTT. It codes for CASSVASGGRSPLHF.

The count of this clone is one. This rearrangement joins TRBV5-1 to TRBJ2-1; D gene ambiguous. V was pared by 1 base and J by 0 bases, with 8 bases between. The CDR3 has 15 residues. Germline assignment: CDR1 SGHRS and CDR2 YFSETQ. CDR3 DNA sequence: TGCGCCAGCAGCTTGAAACGGAGCTCCTACAATGAGCAGTTCTTC. This codes for CASSLKRSSYNEQFF.

A few counts support this clone. The chain is built from TRBV27 and TRBJ1-3, with D possibly matching TRBD1 (5 bases). This CDR3 is built from 15 residues. V was clipped by 5 bases and J by 5 bases, with 16 bases between them. Germline V gene sequence: CDR1 MNHEY, CDR2 SMNVEV (reference sequence). The CDR3 bases are TGTGCCAGCAGTCAACTCGGGGGGGGTAGAAACACCATATATTTT. Residues: CASSQLGGGRNTIYF.